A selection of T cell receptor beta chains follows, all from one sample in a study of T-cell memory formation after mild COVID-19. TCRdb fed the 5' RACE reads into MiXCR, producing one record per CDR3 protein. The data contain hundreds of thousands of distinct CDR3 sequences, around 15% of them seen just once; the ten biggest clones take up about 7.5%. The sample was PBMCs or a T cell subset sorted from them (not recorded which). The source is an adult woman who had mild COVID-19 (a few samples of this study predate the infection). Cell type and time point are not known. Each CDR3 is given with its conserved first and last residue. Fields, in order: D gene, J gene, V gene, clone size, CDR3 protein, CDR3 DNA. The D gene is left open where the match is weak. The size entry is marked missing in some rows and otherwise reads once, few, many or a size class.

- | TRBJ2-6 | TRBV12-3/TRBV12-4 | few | CASSLRSPVLAGANVLTF | TGTGCCAGCAGCCTTAGGTCTCCGGTATTAGCTGGGGCCAACGTCCTGACTTTC
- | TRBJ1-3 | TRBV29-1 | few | CSVELGGNTIYF | TGCAGCGTTGAATTGGGGGGAAACACCATATATTTT
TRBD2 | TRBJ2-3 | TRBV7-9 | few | CASSLVPSGRKDTQYF | TGTGCCAGCAGCTTAGTACCTAGCGGGAGAAAGGATACGCAGTATTTT
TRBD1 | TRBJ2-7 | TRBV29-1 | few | CSVLPGTGTYEQYF | TGCAGCGTTTTACCCGGGACAGGGACCTACGAGCAGTACTTC
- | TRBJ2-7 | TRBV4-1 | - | CASSQPGTSYEQYF | TGCGCCAGCAGCCAACCCGGGACCTCCTACGAGCAGTACTTC
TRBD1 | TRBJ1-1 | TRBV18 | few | CASSTGTGGARTEAFF | TGTGCCAGCTCGACCGGGACAGGGGGCGCGAGGACTGAAGCTTTCTTT
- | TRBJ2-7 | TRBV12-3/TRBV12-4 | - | CASSYGERDEQYF | TGTGCCAGCAGTTATGGGGAGAGGGACGAGCAGTACTTC
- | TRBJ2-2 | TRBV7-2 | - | CASSPPVGRNTGELFF | TGTGCCAGCAGCCCCCCGGTGGGCAGAAACACCGGGGAGCTGTTTTTT
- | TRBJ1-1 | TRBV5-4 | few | CASSLDGGLTAEAFF | TGTGCCAGCAGCTTGGATGGTGGTTTGACGGCTGAAGCTTTCTTT
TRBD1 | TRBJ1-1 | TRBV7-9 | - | CASSLQSGQDSEAFF | TGTGCCAGCAGCCTACAAAGCGGACAGGATTCTGAAGCTTTCTTT
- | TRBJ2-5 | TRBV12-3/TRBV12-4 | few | CASSLVVREETQYF | TGTGCCAGCAGTTTAGTTGTCAGGGAAGAGACCCAGTACTTC
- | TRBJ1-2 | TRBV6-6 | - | CASSSTGTVLYGYTF | TGTGCCAGCAGTTCCACCGGGACGGTTCTATATGGCTACACCTTC
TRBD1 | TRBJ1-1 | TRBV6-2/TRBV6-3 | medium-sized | CASTRGQGVRMNTEAFF | TGTGCCAGCACCCGAGGACAGGGAGTTCGCATGAACACTGAAGCTTTCTTT
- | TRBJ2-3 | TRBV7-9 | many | CASSTLTDTQYF | TGTGCCAGCAGCACTCTCACAGATACGCAGTATTTT
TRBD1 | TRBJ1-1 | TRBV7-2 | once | CASGRDREEAFF | TGTGCCAGCGGCCGGGACAGGGAGGAAGCTTTCTTT
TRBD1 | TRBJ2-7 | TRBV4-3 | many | CASSQETGGSYEQYF | TGTGCCAGCAGCCAAGAGACAGGGGGCTCCTACGAGCAGTACTTC
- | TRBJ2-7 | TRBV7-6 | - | CASSPGGFNSYEQYF | TGTGCCAGCAGCCCCGGAGGCTTCAACTCCTACGAGCAGTACTTC
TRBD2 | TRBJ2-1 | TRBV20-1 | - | CSARGLAGNEQFF | TGCAGTGCTAGGGGGCTAGCGGGCAATGAGCAGTTCTTC
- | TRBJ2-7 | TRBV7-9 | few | CASNMNARGRGEQYF | TGTGCCAGCAATATGAATGCCCGGGGGCGAGGCGAGCAGTACTTC
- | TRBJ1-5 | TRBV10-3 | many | CAISESNQPQHF | TGTGCCATCAGTGAGTCGAATCAGCCCCAGCATTTT
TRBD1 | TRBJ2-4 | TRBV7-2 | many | CASSLTGRTGVGAKNIQYF | TGTGCCAGCAGCTTGACCGGAAGGACAGGGGTAGGAGCCAAAAACATTCAGTACTTC
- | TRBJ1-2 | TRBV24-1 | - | CATSDTTGGNYGYTF | TGTGCCACCAGTGATACGACAGGCGGGAACTATGGCTACACCTTC
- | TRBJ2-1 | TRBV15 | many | CATSATGTRSYNEQFF | TGTGCCACCAGCGCAACCGGGACTCGCTCCTACAATGAGCAGTTCTTC
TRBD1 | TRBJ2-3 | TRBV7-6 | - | CASSRTGGADTQYF | TGTGCCAGCAGCCGTACAGGGGGCGCAGATACGCAGTATTTT
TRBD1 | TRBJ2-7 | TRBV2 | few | CASSKAGTGGYEQYF | TGTGCCAGCAGTAAGGCCGGGACAGGGGGATACGAGCAGTACTTC
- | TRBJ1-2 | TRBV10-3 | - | CAISVEENYGYTF | TGTGCCATCAGTGTGGAGGAGAACTATGGCTACACCTTC
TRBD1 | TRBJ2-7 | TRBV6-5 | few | CASRAGTVGEQYF | TGTGCCAGCAGAGCCGGGACAGTCGGGGAGCAGTACTTC
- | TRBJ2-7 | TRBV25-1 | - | CASSETSYEQYF | TGTGCCAGCAGTGAAACGAGCTACGAGCAGTACTTC
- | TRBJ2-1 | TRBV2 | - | CASSWAGLMGEQFF | TGTGCCAGCAGTTGGGCGGGATTAATGGGTGAGCAGTTCTTC
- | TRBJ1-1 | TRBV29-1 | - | CSVEFLGVNTEAFF | TGCAGCGTTGAGTTTTTAGGCGTTAACACTGAAGCTTTCTTT
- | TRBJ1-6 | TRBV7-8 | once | CASSLIDSPNSPLHF | TGTGCCAGCAGCTTAATAGATTCACCTAATTCACCCCTCCACTTT
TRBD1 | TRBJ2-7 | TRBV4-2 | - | CASSHAVGGTGAIYEQYF | TGTGCCAGCAGCCACGCTGTAGGAGGGACAGGGGCGATCTACGAGCAGTACTTC
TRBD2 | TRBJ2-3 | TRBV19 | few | CASSRAGGPQDTQYF | TGTGCCAGTAGTAGGGCGGGAGGGCCGCAAGATACGCAGTATTTT
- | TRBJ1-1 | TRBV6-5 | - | CASRPPSGRGTEAFF | TGTGCCAGCAGGCCGCCGTCGGGGAGAGGAACTGAAGCTTTCTTT
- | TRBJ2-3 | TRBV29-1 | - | CSPRTLTDTQYF | TGCAGCCCGAGGACCCTCACAGATACGCAGTATTTT
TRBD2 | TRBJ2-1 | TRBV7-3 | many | CASNGGRAYNEQFF | TGTGCCAGCAATGGCGGGAGGGCCTACAATGAGCAGTTCTTC
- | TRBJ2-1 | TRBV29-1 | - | CSVLKFTNEQFF | TGCAGCGTTCTGAAATTTACCAATGAGCAGTTCTTC
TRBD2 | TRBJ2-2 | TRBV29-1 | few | CSVHLAGGNTGELFF | TGCAGCGTCCATCTAGCGGGGGGGAACACCGGGGAGCTGTTTTTT
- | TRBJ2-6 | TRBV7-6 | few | CASSLAQLSNSGANVLTF | TGTGCCAGCAGCTTAGCGCAACTGTCGAACTCTGGGGCCAACGTCCTGACTTTC
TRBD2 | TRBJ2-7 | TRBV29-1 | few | CSVLTPSGRGGDEQYF | TGCAGCGTTCTAACCCCTAGCGGGAGAGGGGGCGACGAGCAGTACTTC
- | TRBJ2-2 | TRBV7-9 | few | CASSLETGRTSNTGELFF | TGTGCCAGCAGCTTAGAAACGGGGAGGACATCGAACACCGGGGAGCTGTTTTTT
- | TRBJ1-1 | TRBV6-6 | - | CASSYGPRTEAFF | TGTGCCAGCAGTTACGGACCAAGGACTGAAGCTTTCTTT
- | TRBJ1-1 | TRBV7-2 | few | CASSREGHGAFF | TGTGCCAGCAGCCGAGAAGGTCACGGAGCTTTCTTT
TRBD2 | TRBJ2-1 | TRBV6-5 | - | CASSYSKAGAYNEQFF | TGTGCCAGCAGTTACTCGAAGGCGGGGGCCTACAATGAGCAGTTCTTC
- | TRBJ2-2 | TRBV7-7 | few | CASSLAASNTGELFF | TGTGCCAGCAGCTTAGCGGCTTCGAACACCGGGGAGCTGTTTTTT
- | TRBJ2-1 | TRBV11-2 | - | CASSPGLFQFRGEQFF | TGTGCCAGCAGCCCGGGACTTTTTCAGTTTAGGGGCGAGCAGTTCTTC
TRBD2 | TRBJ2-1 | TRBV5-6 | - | CASSLGSSGRSYNEQFF | TGTGCCAGCAGCTTGGGGAGTAGCGGGAGGTCCTACAATGAGCAGTTCTTC
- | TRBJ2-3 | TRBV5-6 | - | CASRFGHRPDTQYF | TGTGCCAGCAGGTTCGGGCACCGCCCAGATACGCAGTATTTT
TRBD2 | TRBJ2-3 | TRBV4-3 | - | CASSQDLPAGRTDTQYF | TGCGCCAGCAGCCAAGATCTCCCAGCGGGGCGCACAGATACGCAGTATTTT
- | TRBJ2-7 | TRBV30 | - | CAFPGYEQYF | TGTGCCTTCCCGGGCTACGAGCAGTACTTC
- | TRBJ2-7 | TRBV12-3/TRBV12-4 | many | CASSFRQAASRAYEQYF | TGTGCCAGCAGTTTTAGACAGGCCGCATCGAGAGCCTACGAGCAGTACTTC